The 32 T cell receptor beta chains presented below share a single source sample, sequenced in a study of graft-versus-host responses after intestinal transplantation. These receptors have no identified antigens. Here immunoSEQ multiplex PCR was the method, and the copy in TCRdb shows in-frame clones only, minus some. The sample includes approximately 130,000 clones, roughly 92% seen only once; the top ten take about 0.16%. The sample consisted of unstimulated CD4+ T cells sorted from spleen or lymph node cells, taken before intestinal transplant. These receptors were taken from a human donor who received an intestinal transplant.

This chain uses TRBV6-5 with TRBJ1-4; D not resolved. The V end lost 4 bases, the J end lost 0 bases, and 12 bases lay between the germline ends. CDR3 length: 16 residues. Germline assignment: CDR1 MNHEY and CDR2 SVGAGI. CDR3 amino acids: CASSFLRRSTNEKLFF. The CDR3, as DNA: TGTGCCAGCAGTTTTCTACGGCGGTCAACTAATGAAAAACTGTTTTTT.

The chain is built from TRBV19 and TRBJ1-1; 7 bases are a match to TRBD1. The CDR3 totals 12 residues. V shed 9 bases and J 3 bases; nucleotides not matched to a gene: 4. In germline, CDR1 is LNHDA, CDR2 SQIVND (reference sequence). CDR3 in amino acids: CASRDRYTEAFF. The CDR3 DNA follows: TGTGCCAGCCGGGACAGATACACTGAAGCTTTCTTT.

This chain links TRBV6-6 with TRBJ1-2, with D unclear. The CDR3 spans 13 residues. The germline gives CDR1 MNHNY, CDR2 SVGAGI (reference sequence). Trimming cost V 5 bases and J 6 bases, with 13 bases left between them. CDR3 bases: TGTGCCAGCAGTGCCCGGACGATGAATGGCTACACCTTC. It yields the protein CASSARTMNGYTF.

The gene calls are TRBV2 and TRBJ2-1; D possibly corresponds to TRBD1 (6 bases). The V end lost 7 bases, the J end lost 1 base, and 20 bases lay between the germline ends. The CDR3 spans 17 residues. Germline lookup yields CDR1 SNHLY and CDR2 FYNNEI. CDR3 nucleotides: TGTGCCAGCAAACCTTCTATAGGGGGTGCTTCCTACAATGAGCAGTTCTTC. It is translated as CASKPSIGGASYNEQFF.

This sequence joins TRBV10-3 and TRBJ1-1; D is undetermined. The germline V and J ends were trimmed by 7 bases and 0 bases, with 12 bases remaining between them. The CDR3 length is 14 residues. In germline, CDR1 is ENHRY, CDR2 SYGVKD. The CDR3 is CAIKVGSMNTEAFF. CDR3 DNA: TGTGCCATCAAAGTGGGGAGCATGAACACTGAAGCTTTCTTT.

This chain joins TRBV11-2 and TRBJ1-2; the match to TRBD1 covers 8 bases. CDR3 length: 16 amino acids. Germline trimming cut 3 bases from V and 2 bases from J; bases unmatched to any gene: 8. Germline V gives CDR1 SGHAT, CDR2 FQNNGV. The DNA of the CDR3 is TGTGCCAGCAGCTTGAGGGGACAGGATCTCAACTATGGCTACACCTTC. Amino acid sequence: CASSLRGQDLNYGYTF. Full variable domain (remainder filled in from reference TRBV11-2 and TRBJ1-2): EAGVAQSPRYKIIEKRQSVAFWCNPISGHATLYWYQQILGQGPKLLIQFQNNGVVDDSQLPKDRFSAERLKGVDSTLKIQPAKLEDSAVYLCASSLRGQDLNYGYTFGSGTRLTVV.

This chain joins TRBV18 and TRBJ1-1, with D perhaps matching TRBD1 (6 bases). In germline, CDR1 is KGHSH, CDR2 LQKENI. The CDR3 has 13 residues. Deletions cut 6 bases from V and 4 bases from J, with 12 bases between. CDR3 sequence: CASSREGVTEAFF. In DNA form, the CDR3 reads TGTGCCAGCTCCCGCGAGGGGGTCACTGAAGCTTTCTTT.

This clone turned up a few times. The CDR3 is CASSLRDRRYYGYTF. CDR3 coding DNA: TGTGCCAGCAGCCTTCGGGACAGGAGATACTATGGCTACACCTTC. The chain carries TRBV6-6 and TRBJ1-2, with 8 bases identical to TRBD1. The CDR3 extends over 15 amino acids. Germline V lookup: CDR1 MNHNY, CDR2 SVGAGI (reference sequence). V lost 6 bases and J lost 3; bases outside the gene matches: 9.

The rearrangement uses TRBV5-1 and TRBJ2-3; D unresolved. V was shortened by 1 base and J by 3 bases, with 9 bases between the two germline ends. The CDR3 spans 14 residues. The germline gives CDR1 SGHRS, CDR2 YFSETQ. The chain's CDR3 is CASSLLTVTDTQYF. Written as DNA, the CDR3 is TGCGCCAGCAGCTTGTTAACCGTTACAGATACGCAGTATTTT.

This clone was seen once. The chain joins TRBV11-2 to TRBJ2-1; D possibly matches TRBD1 or TRBD2 (5 bases each). CDR1 is SGHAT, CDR2 FQNNGV, per germline. Trimming removed 5 bases from V and 8 bases from J, with 19 bases in between. CDR3 length: 15 residues. The CDR3 sequence is CASSHLIVRGDEQFF. For the CDR3, the DNA is TGTGCCAGCAGCCACCTGATTGTCAGAGGGGATGAGCAGTTCTTC.

CDR3 nucleotides: TGTGCCAGCAGCTTGCCTGTGGCAGGAATGAACACTGAAGCTTTCTTT. The encoded protein is CASSLPVAGMNTEAFF. The gene calls are TRBV5-4 and TRBJ1-1, with no clear D. CDR1 and CDR2 from the germline V gene are SGHNT and YYREEE (reference sequence). This CDR3 comprises 16 residues. V was cut by 1 base and J by 0 bases, with 13 bases left in between.

The chain has TRBV10-1 and TRBJ1-5, with 9 nucleotides matching TRBD1. The germline V gene encodes CDR1 WNHNN and CDR2 SYGVQD (reference sequence). The CDR3 contains 19 residues. Trimming took 6 bases from V and 0 from J; bases not matched to a gene: 15. CDR3 DNA sequence: TGCGCCAGCAGAGATAGGTTTGGGACAGGGAACTATAGCAATCAGCCCCAGCATTTT. Its translation: CASRDRFGTGNYSNQPQHF.

The chain links TRBV6-7 to TRBJ1-5; tentative D call: TRBD1 (5 bases). TRBV6-7 is an open reading frame, and its role is uncertain. This CDR3 region has 14 residues. V lost 2 bases to trimming and J lost 6 bases, with 11 bases between them. CDR3 coding DNA: TGTGCCAGCAGTTACGGCAGGGAGTGTCAGCCCCAGCATTTT. Translation gives CASSYGRECQPQHF.

This clone was seen once. This chain uses TRBV7-2 with TRBJ1-5; D not resolved. The CDR3 runs 11 residues. Germline CDR1 is SGHTA and CDR2 is FQGNSA. V lost 3 bases and J 7 bases, leaving 4 bases between the germline ends. Here the CDR3 reads CASSFGQPQHF. In DNA form, the CDR3 reads TGTGCCAGCAGCTTTGGGCAGCCCCAGCATTTT.

This sequence joins TRBV7-8 and TRBJ1-5; D gene unclear. The CDR3 covers 12 residues. The germline gives CDR1 SGHVS, CDR2 FQNEAQ. With 5 bases removed from V and 4 bases from J, the gap between germline ends came to 6 bases. In DNA, the CDR3 is TGTGCCAGCAGCCCGGGGAATCAGCCCCAGCATTTT. Its protein product is CASSPGNQPQHF.

The chain links TRBV2 to TRBJ2-7, with D possibly matching TRBD1 (7 bases). The CDR3 is 14 amino acids. Germline-derived CDR1 and CDR2 are SNHLY and FYNNEI. Trimming took 3 bases from V and 3 from J, leaving 12 bases between them. The CDR3 sequence is CASSEGRGDYEQYF. CDR3 nucleotides: TGTGCCAGCAGTGAGGGCAGGGGGGACTACGAGCAGTACTTC.

The chain links TRBV10-3 to TRBJ2-5, with D possibly called TRBD1 or TRBD2 (5 bases each). The germline V gene has CDR1 ENHRY and CDR2 SYGVKD. The CDR3 has 12 amino acids. V was pared by 10 bases and J by 5 bases, with 14 bases between. CDR3 protein: CATRGSGETQYF. CDR3 nucleotides: TGTGCCACCCGGGGCTCGGGGGAGACCCAGTACTTC.

This clone has just a few counts. The V gene is TRBV19, the J gene TRBJ2-7; D might be TRBD1 (5 bases). The CDR3 totals 15 residues. V was clipped by 6 bases and J by 1 base, with 16 bases between them. Germline V gene lookup returns CDR1 LNHDA and CDR2 SQIVND (reference sequence). CDR3 sequence: CASSPRQSRSYEQYF. The CDR3 DNA follows: TGTGCCAGTAGCCCTAGACAGTCCAGATCCTACGAGCAGTACTTC.

The CDR3 sequence is CASSQGIPKQGNYGYTF. CDR3 coding DNA: TGTGCCAGCAGCCAAGGGATCCCTAAACAGGGGAACTATGGCTACACCTTC. The chain recombines TRBV4-2 with TRBJ1-2; TRBD1 matches at 7 bases. With 1 base clipped from V and 2 bases from J, the junction kept 10 bases outside the gene matches. The CDR3 consists of 17 residues. Per germline, CDR1 LGHNA and CDR2 YNFKEQ.

The V gene is TRBV9, the J gene TRBJ1-1; D is uncertain. In germline, CDR1 is SGDLS, CDR2 YYNGEE. Trimming shortened V by 0 bases and J by 4 bases, and 19 bases separated the two germline ends. CDR3 length: 17 residues. The CDR3 protein is CASSVGTKVLDGTEAFF. In DNA form, the CDR3 reads TGTGCCAGCAGCGTAGGAACGAAAGTATTGGATGGCACTGAAGCTTTCTTT.

V is TRBV4-2 and J is TRBJ1-4; D is ambiguous. The CDR3 length is 12 residues. V lost 1 base and J 8 bases, leaving 5 bases between the germline ends. Per germline, CDR1 LGHNA and CDR2 YNFKEQ. CDR3: CASSQVREKLFF. CDR3 coding DNA: TGTGCCAGCAGCCAAGTCCGGGAAAAACTGTTTTTT.

The V and J genes are TRBV19 and TRBJ1-2; TRBD1 is a possible D gene (5 bases). Germline lookup yields CDR1 LNHDA and CDR2 SQIVND (reference sequence). With 10 bases removed from V and 10 bases from J, the gap between germline ends came to 16 bases. The CDR3 totals 11 residues. The CDR3 region has the DNA TGTGCCACCACAAGGGGCAACACCTACACCTTC. Amino acids: CATTRGNTYTF.

The CDR3 DNA reads TGTGCCAGCAGTTACCGGGACAGAACACAAGATACGCAGTATTTT. Translation: CASSYRDRTQDTQYF. The chain recombines TRBV27 with TRBJ2-3, with 7 bases lining up with TRBD1. The CDR3 loop spans 15 amino acids. The J segment lost 5 bases and the V segment lost 4 bases, leaving 9 bases of the junction unmatched. Per the germline V gene, CDR1 is MNHEY and CDR2 is SMNVEV (reference sequence).

This clone was counted a single time. This chain uses TRBV5-1 with TRBJ2-3; D possibly matches TRBD1 or TRBD2 (5 bases each). V lost 4 bases to trimming and J lost 1 base, with 7 bases between them. Germline CDR1 is SGHRS and CDR2 is YFSETQ. The CDR3 is 13 residues long. The CDR3 is CASSRGGTDTQYF. The CDR3 DNA follows: TGCGCCAGCAGCCGAGGGGGCACAGATACGCAGTATTTT.

The chain joins TRBV2 to TRBJ1-1, with D unclear. The CDR3 is 16 residues long. Between the trimmed V and J ends, which lost 2 bases and 1 base, there was a span of 14 bases. Germline values: CDR1 SNHLY, CDR2 FYNNEI. CDR3 sequence (DNA): TGTGCCAGCAGTGAACCCATGACGGCAGGGAACACTGAAGCTTTCTTT. Translation gives CASSEPMTAGNTEAFF.

The V and J genes are TRBV11-2 and TRBJ2-3, with no clear D. The CDR3 spans 16 residues. Germline CDR1 is SGHAT and CDR2 is FQNNGV. The V gene lost 1 base and the J gene lost 0 bases, with 11 bases spanning the gap. The chain's CDR3 is CASSLVRPSSTDTQYF. In nucleotides, the CDR3 is TGTGCCAGCAGCTTAGTACGGCCTTCTAGCACAGATACGCAGTATTTT. Drawing the rest from reference TRBV11-2 and TRBJ2-3, the complete variable domain is EAGVAQSPRYKIIEKRQSVAFWCNPISGHATLYWYQQILGQGPKLLIQFQNNGVVDDSQLPKDRFSAERLKGVDSTLKIQPAKLEDSAVYLCASSLVRPSSTDTQYFGPGTRLTVL.

This clone was detected only once. CDR3 nucleotide sequence: TGCGCCAGCAGCCAAGCGGTGGACTACAATGAGCAGTTCTTC. Amino acid sequence: CASSQAVDYNEQFF. The rearrangement links TRBV4-1 to TRBJ2-1; D unresolved. V was clipped by 1 base and J by 3 bases, with 7 bases between them. CDR3 length: 14 residues. Germline CDR1 and CDR2: MGHRA and YSYEKL.

The gene calls are TRBV2 and TRBJ2-7; no clear D. From germline, CDR1 is SNHLY and CDR2 FYNNEI. The CDR3 runs to 12 residues. Trimming cost V 8 bases and J 3 bases, with 11 bases left between them. The chain's CDR3 is CASVYRNYEQYF. The DNA of the CDR3 is TGTGCCAGCGTTTATAGGAACTACGAGCAGTACTTC.

The chain joins TRBV15 to TRBJ2-5; 8 bases match TRBD2. The CDR3 contains 13 residues. Germline V lookup: CDR1 LNHNV, CDR2 YYDKDF (reference sequence). Germline trimming cut 5 bases from V and 5 bases from J; bases unmatched to any gene: 4. CDR3 DNA: TGTGCCACCAGCCGTAGCGGGGCTGAGACCCAGTACTTC. The encoded protein is CATSRSGAETQYF.

The chain joins TRBV7-2 to TRBJ1-6, with D tentatively TRBD1 (6 bases). V was clipped by 3 bases and J by 9 bases, with 18 bases between them. The CDR3 extends over 16 amino acids. The germline gives CDR1 SGHTA, CDR2 FQGNSA. DNA of the CDR3: TGTGCCAGCAGCTTTAGAACAGGGAGGAATTTTTCACCCCTCCACTTT. The encoded protein is CASSFRTGRNFSPLHF.

Only one count was recorded for this clone. This chain uses TRBV7-9 with TRBJ2-7; 7 bases line up with TRBD1. Germline lookup yields CDR1 SEHNR and CDR2 FQNEAQ (reference sequence). The V gene end was trimmed by 5 bases and the J gene end by 4 bases; junction bases not matched to a gene: 17. This CDR3 contains 17 residues. The CDR3: CASSRMRGGLVDYEQYF. For the CDR3, the DNA is TGTGCCAGCAGCCGTATGCGAGGGGGCCTCGTCGATTACGAGCAGTACTTC.

The CDR3 is CSVEGSYGYTF. For the CDR3, the DNA is TGCAGCGTTGAAGGGTCCTATGGCTACACCTTC. The rearrangement joins TRBV29-1 to TRBJ1-2; D is unresolved. The germline V gene has CDR1 SQVTM and CDR2 ANQGSEA. The CDR3 extends over 11 amino acids. The V end was cut by 1 base, the J end by 4 bases, with 4 bases between.